This T cell receptor beta chain stems from a study of a mutant IDH1 vaccine in newly diagnosed glioma. On the study more broadly: Treated patients were roughly 62% male, roughly 40% female, mean age approximately 40 years. Earlier therapy was either radiotherapy, temozolomide, or both, and most got both.

Time point denoted: baseline, week 1 (first vaccination visit). Documented treatment: pre-vaccination baseline after standard-of-care therapy. Trimming cost V 2 bases and J 4 bases, with 11 bases left between them. Germline V gene data show CDR1 as MNHEY and CDR2 as SVGAGI. The CDR3 extends over 14 amino acids. Assay: immunoSEQ multiplex PCR; the TCRdb copy retains only in-frame clones and omits some. Of around 82,000 clones in the sample, about four fifths were seen once. The sample in question was PBMCs, obtained from a glioma patient treated with radiotherapy, temozolomide or both. The rearrangement uses TRBV6-5 and TRBJ1-2; tentative D call: TRBD1 (6 bases). The receptor comes from a man aged 35 to 55 with glioma. Some clones in this sample may be carry-over from other donors' samples. In nucleotides, the CDR3 is TGTGCCAGCAGTTACGACAGGACGGCCTATGGCTACACCTTC. This gives the protein CASSYDRTAYGYTF.